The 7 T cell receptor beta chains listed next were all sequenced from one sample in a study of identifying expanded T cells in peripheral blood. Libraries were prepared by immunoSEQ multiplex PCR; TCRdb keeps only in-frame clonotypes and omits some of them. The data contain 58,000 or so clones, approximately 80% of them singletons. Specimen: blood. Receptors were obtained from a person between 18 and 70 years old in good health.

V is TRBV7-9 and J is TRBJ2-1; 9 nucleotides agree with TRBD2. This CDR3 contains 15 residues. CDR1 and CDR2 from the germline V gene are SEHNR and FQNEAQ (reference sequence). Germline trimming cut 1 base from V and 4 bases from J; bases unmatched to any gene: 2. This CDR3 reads CASSLGLAGYNEQFF. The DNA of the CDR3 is TGTGCCAGCAGCTTAGGGCTAGCGGGGTACAATGAGCAGTTCTTC.

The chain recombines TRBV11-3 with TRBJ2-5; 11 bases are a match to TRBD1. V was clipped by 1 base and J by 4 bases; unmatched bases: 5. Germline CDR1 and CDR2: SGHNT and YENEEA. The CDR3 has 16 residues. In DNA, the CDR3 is TGTGCCAGCAGCTTAGTCGGGACAGGGGGAGGAGAGACCCAGTACTTC. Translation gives CASSLVGTGGGETQYF.

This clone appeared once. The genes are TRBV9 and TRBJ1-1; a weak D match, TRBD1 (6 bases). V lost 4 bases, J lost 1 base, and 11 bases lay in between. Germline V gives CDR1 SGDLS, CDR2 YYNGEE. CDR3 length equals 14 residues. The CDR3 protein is CASSTTGSNTEAFF. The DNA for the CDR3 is TGTGCCAGCAGCACGACAGGATCGAACACTGAAGCTTTCTTT.

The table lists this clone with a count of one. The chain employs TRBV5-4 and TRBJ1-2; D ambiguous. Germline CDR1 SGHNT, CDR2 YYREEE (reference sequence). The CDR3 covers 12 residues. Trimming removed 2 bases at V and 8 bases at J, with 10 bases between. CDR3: CASSLDREGYTF. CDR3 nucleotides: TGTGCCAGCAGCTTAGACCGTGAAGGCTACACCTTC.

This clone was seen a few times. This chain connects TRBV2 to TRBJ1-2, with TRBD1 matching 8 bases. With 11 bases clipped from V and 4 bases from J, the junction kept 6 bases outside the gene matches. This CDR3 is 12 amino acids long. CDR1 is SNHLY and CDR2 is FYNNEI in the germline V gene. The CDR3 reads CAGRDRRYGYTF. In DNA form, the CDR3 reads TGTGCCGGCCGGGACAGGCGCTATGGCTACACCTTC.

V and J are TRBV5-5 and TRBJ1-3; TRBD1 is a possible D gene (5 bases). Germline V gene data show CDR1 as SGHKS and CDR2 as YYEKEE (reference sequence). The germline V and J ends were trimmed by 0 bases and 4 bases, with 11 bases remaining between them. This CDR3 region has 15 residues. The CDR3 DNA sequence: TGTGCCAGCAGCTTGGCAAGGGGACTAGGAAACACCATATATTTT. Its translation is CASSLARGLGNTIYF.

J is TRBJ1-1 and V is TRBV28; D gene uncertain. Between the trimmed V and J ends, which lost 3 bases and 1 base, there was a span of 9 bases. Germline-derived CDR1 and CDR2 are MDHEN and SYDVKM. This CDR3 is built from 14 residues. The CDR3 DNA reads TGTGCCAGCAGTTTTGTCAACAGGAACACTGAAGCTTTCTTT. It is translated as CASSFVNRNTEAFF.